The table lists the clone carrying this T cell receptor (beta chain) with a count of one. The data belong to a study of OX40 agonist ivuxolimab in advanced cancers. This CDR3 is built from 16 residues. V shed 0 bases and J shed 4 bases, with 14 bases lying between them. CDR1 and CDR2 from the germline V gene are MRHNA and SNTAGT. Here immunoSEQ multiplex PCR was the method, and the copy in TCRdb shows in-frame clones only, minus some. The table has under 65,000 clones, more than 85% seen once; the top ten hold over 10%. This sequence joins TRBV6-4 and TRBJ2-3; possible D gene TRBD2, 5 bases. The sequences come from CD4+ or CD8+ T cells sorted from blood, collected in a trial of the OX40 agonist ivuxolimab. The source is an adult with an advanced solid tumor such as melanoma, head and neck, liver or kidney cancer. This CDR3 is CASSDSGGFGADTQYF. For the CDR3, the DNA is TGTGCCAGCAGTGACTCTGGCGGGTTTGGTGCAGATACGCAGTATTTT.